This is a list of T cell receptor beta chains from one sample in a study of blood T cell repertoires in COVID-19. TCRdb keeps only in-frame clones here, not all; method: immunoSEQ multiplex PCR. The sample has fewer than 450,000 clones, 88% seen once; the top ten hold 5.5% to 7.5%. The specimen was peripheral blood. Every receptor here comes from a woman between 65 and 79 years old with COVID-19, enrolled during active disease. The CDR3 runs from the conserved cysteine through the conserved F or W. The order of the fields is V gene, D gene, CDR3 protein. A D gene is named only where the DNA matches it firmly.

>TRBV11-2|-
CASSLDPEEANTGELFF
>TRBV19|-
CASNVRGAYTGELFF
>TRBV18|TRBD1
CASSPHPGQIMRGYTF
>TRBV6-6|TRBD1
CASSPPGTGDIQYF
>TRBV2|TRBD1
CASSEFRDRGSEYEQYF
>TRBV5-1|-
CASSPRSSTDTQYF
>TRBV12-5|-
CASGLVLSSDGDNEQFF
>TRBV3-1/TRBV3-2|-
CASSQTTLPNEQFF
>TRBV24-1|TRBD1
CATSGPDRSRQETQYF
>TRBV24-1|TRBD1
CATSERPGTGSLYGYTF
>TRBV28|TRBD1
CASSAFTYRDRKNSPLHF
>TRBV28|TRBD1
CASKETGGTEAFF